This TCR beta chain derives from a study of identical twins. A universal primer binding site was introduced by template switching. The final cDNA contained unique molecular identifiers. MiXCR, applied by TCRdb to the 5' RACE reads, yields one record per CDR3 protein. Among 1.5 million to 2 million distinct CDR3 sequences, more than 30% were seen once, and the ten largest hold over 0.25%. As regards this clonotype: Its specificity is unknown.

The study, taken as a whole, reports: Fewer insertions were carried by abundant cord blood beta clonotypes, but none was seen in memory repertoires. The study based its conclusions on cross-sectional statistical analysis and did not follow the same donors. Zero-insertion analyses were open to partial confounding by invariant MAIT and iNKT cells.

CDR3 length: 16 residues. V dropped 4 bases and J dropped 11; count of bases not matched to a gene: 14. CDR1 is MGHDK, CDR2 SYGVNS, per germline. Sequencing used cord blood. This chain connects TRBV25-1 to TRBJ2-5, with 12 bases aligning to TRBD2. The clonotype comes from a newborn girl in good health. CDR3 DNA: TGTGCCAGCAGTGCGATTCTAGCGGGGGGGCTCAATGAGCAGTACTTC. Translating it yields CASSAILAGGLNEQYF.